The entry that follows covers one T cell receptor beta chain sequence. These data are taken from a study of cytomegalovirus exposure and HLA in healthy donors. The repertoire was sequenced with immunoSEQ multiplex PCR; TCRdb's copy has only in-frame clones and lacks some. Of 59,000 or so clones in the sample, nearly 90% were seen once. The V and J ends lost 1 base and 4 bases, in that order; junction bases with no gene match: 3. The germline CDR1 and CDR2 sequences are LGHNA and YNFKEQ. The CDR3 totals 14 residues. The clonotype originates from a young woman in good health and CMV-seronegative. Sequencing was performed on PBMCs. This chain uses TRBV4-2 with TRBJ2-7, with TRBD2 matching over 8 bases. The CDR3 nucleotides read TGTGCCAGCAGCCAAGTCCTAGCGGGTTACGAGCAGTACTTC. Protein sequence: CASSQVLAGYEQYF.